This TCR beta chain was captured by sequencing in a study of T cell changes during pregnancy in multiple sclerosis. Repertoires were generated with immunoSEQ multiplex PCR, while TCRdb's copy carries only in-frame clones and drops some. The sample yields tens of thousands of clones, almost 95% seen once. In germline, CDR1 is WSHSY, CDR2 SAAADI. CDR3 length: 13 residues. Trimming removed 4 bases at V and 2 bases at J, with 9 bases between. The receptor was isolated from a female donor with multiple sclerosis, enrolled in a pregnancy study. The chain combines TRBV10-2 with TRBJ2-7; tentative D call: TRBD1 (6 bases). The input for sequencing was CD4+ T cells from peripheral blood mononuclear cells, taken after pregnancy. CDR3 coding DNA: TGCGCCAGCAGTGTGGGGGCTGCCTACGAGCAGTACTTC. Protein sequence: CASSVGAAYEQYF.